This entry concerns a single T cell receptor beta chain. Its cognate antigen is unknown. 13 Jbeta primers and 60 Vbeta primers were used for the PCR. In the study's own analysis: Unique TCR beta chains numbered approximately 80 million in a later analysis, with roughly 11 million shared. The protocol was immunoSEQ multiplex PCR, while the TCRdb copy is restricted to in-frame clones and leaves out a portion. The V and J calls and clone size were taken over from that table, and D and trimming were inferred from the DNA. Among roughly 98,000 clones listed, roughly 79% were seen once. The data originate from a study of cytomegalovirus exposure and HLA in healthy donors. At the level of the study: From HLA-typed donors, an early data release held approximately 85 million unique TCRs.

V shed 0 bases and J shed 0 bases, with 16 bases lying between them. The CDR3 loop spans 17 amino acids. CDR1 and CDR2 (germline): SGHRS, YFSETQ. Study outcomes and limitations: More than 15,000 TCR beta sequences were associated with HLA alleles at 0.05 false discovery rate in a later analysis.

Sample: PBMCs. The TCR was taken from a woman aged 70 to 79 in good health and CMV-seropositive. The J gene is TRBJ2-7, the V gene TRBV5-1; no reliable D call. Here the CDR3 reads CASSLDPPSASSYEQYF. The CDR3 nucleotides are TGCGCCAGCAGCTTGGACCCCCCTAGTGCGAGCTCCTACGAGCAGTACTTC.